Listed below are T cell receptor beta chains from one sample, sequenced in a study of CD8 T cells in ankylosing spondylitis. In TCRdb, the 5' RACE reads were re-called with MiXCR into one record per CDR3 protein. The profile shows around 130,000 distinct CDR3 sequences, roughly an eighth of them singletons. Sequencing was performed on blood, either unsorted or a sorted T cell fraction (not recorded which). Receptors were obtained from a female donor with ankylosing spondylitis or in good health (not recorded which). The CDR3 runs from the conserved cysteine through the conserved F or W. A D gene is named only where the DNA matches it firmly. The size entry is marked missing in some rows and otherwise reads once, few, many or a size class.

clone_size cdr3_length j_call d_call v_call cdr3_aa cdr3_nt
NA 16 TRBJ2-1 TRBD2 TRBV5-1 CASSLVAGPSYNEQFF TGCGCCAGCAGCTTGGTAGCGGGACCTTCCTACAATGAGCAGTTCTTC
NA 14 TRBJ2-2 NA TRBV5-1 CASSAYMNTGELFF TGCGCCAGCAGCGCCTACATGAACACCGGGGAGCTGTTTTTT
many 15 TRBJ2-1 NA TRBV27 CASSLSIPRGNEQFF TGTGCCAGCAGTTTATCGATCCCCCGGGGGAATGAGCAGTTCTTC
NA 14 TRBJ2-1 NA TRBV7-3 CVSSDKWVFYEQFF TGTGTCAGCAGCGATAAGTGGGTATTCTATGAGCAGTTCTTC
few 14 TRBJ2-3 NA TRBV20-1 CSASGQPSTDTQYF TGCAGTGCCTCCGGACAGCCTAGCACAGATACGCAGTATTTT
many 15 TRBJ1-2 TRBD1 TRBV6-1 CASYFNRGTHYGYTF TGTGCCAGCTATTTTAACAGGGGTACCCACTATGGCTACACCTTC
NA 16 TRBJ1-5 TRBD1 TRBV5-7 CASSLRRTGMNQPQHF TGTGCCAGCAGCCTGCGACGGACAGGGATGAATCAGCCCCAGCATTTT
many 14 TRBJ2-1 NA TRBV20-1 CSAWGAGSRNEQFF TGCAGTGCTTGGGGGGCAGGGAGTAGGAATGAGCAGTTCTTC
many 14 TRBJ2-1 TRBD2 TRBV20-1 CSARLAGIYNEQFF TGCAGTGCTAGACTAGCGGGAATCTACAATGAGCAGTTCTTC
NA 13 TRBJ1-3 TRBD1 TRBV30 CAWEGGPGNTIYF TGTGCCTGGGAAGGGGGCCCTGGAAACACCATATATTTT
NA 15 TRBJ2-7 TRBD1 TRBV4-1 CASSQAQGADYEQYF TGCGCCAGCAGCCAAGCCCAGGGGGCGGACTACGAGCAGTACTTC
NA 14 TRBJ2-5 NA TRBV20-1 CSARGASPPETQYF TGCAGTGCTAGAGGTGCGAGTCCACCGGAGACCCAGTACTTC
many 15 TRBJ1-5 NA TRBV5-5 CASSLNQGSNQPQHF TGTGCCAGCAGCTTGAACCAGGGCTCCAATCAGCCCCAGCATTTT
NA 15 TRBJ2-1 TRBD2 TRBV20-1 CSARALAGSYNEQFF TGCAGTGCTAGAGCTCTAGCGGGCTCCTACAATGAGCAGTTCTTC
many 14 TRBJ2-7 NA TRBV5-5 CASSLGRGPYEQYF TGTGCCAGCAGCTTGGGAAGGGGTCCCTACGAGCAGTACTTC
NA 16 TRBJ2-3 TRBD2 TRBV5-1 CASSVDGTSGSDTQYF TGCGCCAGCTCCGTAGACGGGACTAGCGGTTCAGATACGCAGTATTTT
many 12 TRBJ2-1 NA TRBV10-3 CAIINGRSEQFF TGTGCCATCATCAACGGGCGCAGTGAGCAGTTCTTC
NA 15 TRBJ1-6 NA TRBV25-1 CASRATQNYNSPLHF TGTGCCAGCAGGGCGACTCAGAACTATAATTCACCCCTCCACTTT
many 16 TRBJ2-7 NA TRBV21-1 CASSLLGRASSYEQYF TGTGCCAGCAGCCTACTGGGGAGGGCGAGCTCCTACGAGCAGTACTTC
many 19 TRBJ1-1 NA TRBV4-1 CASSQGRALGTYANTEAFF TGCGCCAGCAGCCAAGGCCGGGCATTAGGAACCTACGCGAACACTGAAGCTTTCTTT
few 15 TRBJ2-1 TRBD2 TRBV6-5 CASSYSSGGYNEQFF TGTGCCAGCAGTTACTCTAGCGGGGGCTACAATGAGCAGTTCTTC
NA 14 TRBJ2-7 TRBD2 TRBV29-1 CSVYLAGGVYEQYF TGCAGCGTCTATCTAGCGGGAGGCGTCTACGAGCAGTACTTC
NA 15 TRBJ2-1 TRBD2 TRBV25-1 CASSDPPTSGGRQFF TGTGCCAGCAGTGATCCTCCTACTAGCGGGGGAAGGCAGTTCTTC
NA 13 TRBJ2-2 TRBD1 TRBV29-1 CSAGTGNTGELFF TGCAGCGCCGGGACAGGGAACACCGGGGAGCTGTTTTTT
many 17 TRBJ1-5 NA TRBV6-1 CASSDSLGGIPNQPQHF TGTGCCAGCAGTGACTCTCTTGGCGGAATCCCCAATCAGCCCCAGCATTTT
few 15 TRBJ2-2 TRBD2 TRBV5-1 CASSSLAGVAGELFF TGCGCCAGCAGCTCACTAGCGGGAGTTGCCGGGGAGCTGTTTTTT
many 13 TRBJ2-7 TRBD2 TRBV27 CATSTSDRYEQYF TGTGCCACCTCGACTAGCGACCGCTACGAGCAGTACTTC
many 14 TRBJ2-3 TRBD1 TRBV28 CASSQDRATDTQYF TGTGCCAGCAGCCAGGACAGGGCTACAGATACGCAGTATTTT
many 12 TRBJ1-1 NA TRBV7-9 CASSLMNTEAFF TGTGCCAGCAGCTTAATGAACACTGAAGCTTTCTTT
many 16 TRBJ2-1 NA TRBV15 CATSREVSDLYNEQFF TGTGCCACCAGCAGAGAAGTTTCGGACCTCTACAATGAGCAGTTCTTC
many 14 TRBJ1-1 NA TRBV20-1 CSARDVQGNTEAFF TGCAGTGCTCGAGACGTCCAGGGGAACACTGAAGCTTTCTTT
many 14 TRBJ2-3 NA TRBV5-1 CASSLNPGTDTQYF TGCGCCAGCAGCTTGAACCCTGGCACAGATACGCAGTATTTT
many 13 TRBJ2-5 NA TRBV20-1 CSARVGGQETQYF TGCAGTGCTAGAGTAGGCGGACAAGAGACCCAGTACTTC
NA 16 TRBJ1-2 TRBD1 TRBV5-5 CASTSNPGQGTYGYTF TGTGCCAGCACCAGTAATCCGGGACAGGGCACCTATGGCTACACCTTC
few 15 TRBJ1-1 NA TRBV11-2 CASSLDPGTRAEAFF TGTGCCAGCAGCTTAGATCCAGGGACGAGGGCTGAAGCTTTCTTT
many 16 TRBJ2-7 TRBD2 TRBV9 CASSPRTSEYSYEQYF TGTGCCAGCAGCCCAAGGACTAGCGAGTATTCCTACGAGCAGTACTTC
NA 13 TRBJ2-5 NA TRBV2 CASSRTVQETQYF TGTGCCAGCAGTAGAACAGTACAAGAGACCCAGTACTTC
few 14 TRBJ1-5 NA TRBV20-1 CSASFGGGNQPQHF TGCAGTGCTAGTTTCGGGGGTGGCAATCAGCCCCAGCATTTT
many 13 TRBJ1-1 NA TRBV4-2 CASRTALNTEAFF TGTGCCAGCAGGACAGCTCTTAACACTGAAGCTTTCTTT
few 14 TRBJ2-1 TRBD2 TRBV5-1 CASSFVAGDNEQFF TGCGCCAGCAGCTTTGTAGCGGGGGACAATGAGCAGTTCTTC
many 13 TRBJ2-1 NA TRBV20-1 CSAARFSYNEQFF TGCAGTGCAGCTAGATTCTCCTACAATGAGCAGTTCTTC
NA 18 TRBJ1-6 TRBD1 TRBV28 CASSTRTGGSSYNSPLHF TGTGCCAGCAGTACCCGGACAGGGGGGAGCTCCTATAATTCACCCCTCCACTTT
NA 15 TRBJ2-1 NA TRBV6-5 CASSLTRSGNNEQFF TGTGCCAGCAGCTTGACTAGGTCGGGTAACAATGAGCAGTTCTTC